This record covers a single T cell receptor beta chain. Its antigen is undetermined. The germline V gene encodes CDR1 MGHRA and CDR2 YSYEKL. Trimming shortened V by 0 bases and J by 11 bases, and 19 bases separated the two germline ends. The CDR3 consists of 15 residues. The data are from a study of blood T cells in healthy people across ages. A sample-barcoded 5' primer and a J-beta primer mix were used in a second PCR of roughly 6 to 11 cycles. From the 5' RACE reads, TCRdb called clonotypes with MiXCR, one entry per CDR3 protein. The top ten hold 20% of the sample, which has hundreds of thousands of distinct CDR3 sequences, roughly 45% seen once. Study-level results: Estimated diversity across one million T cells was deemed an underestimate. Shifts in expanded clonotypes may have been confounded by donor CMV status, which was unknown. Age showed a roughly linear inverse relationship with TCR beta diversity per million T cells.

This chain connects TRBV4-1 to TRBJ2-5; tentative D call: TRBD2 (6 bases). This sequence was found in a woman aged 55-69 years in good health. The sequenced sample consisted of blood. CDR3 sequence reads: CASSQDRGLSREQYF. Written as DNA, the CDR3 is TGCGCCAGCAGCCAAGATCGGGGCCTATCTCGGGAGCAGTACTTC.